These T cell receptor beta chains were read from a single sample in a study of T cell responses to AZD1222 COVID-19 vaccine. Measured with immunoSEQ multiplex PCR; TCRdb has only the in-frame clones, and not every one. The sample holds more than 150,000 clones, under 95% seen once. Sequencing used peripheral blood, obtained 28 days after the second AZD1222 dose. Source of these receptors: an adult who received the AZD1222 COVID-19 vaccine. Each CDR3 is given with its conserved first and last residue. The order of the fields is J gene, clone size, V gene, D gene, CDR3 DNA, CDR3 protein. A D gene is named only where the DNA matches it firmly. Size is omitted from some rows. Given values are once, few, many or a class for expanded clones.

TRBJ1-2	NA	TRBV13	NA	TGTGCCAGCAGCCCGGGACACCTTAACTATGGCTACACCTTC	CASSPGHLNYGYTF
TRBJ1-5	once	TRBV4-1	NA	TGCGCCAGCAGGGATACAGGAAACAATCAGCCCCAGCATTTT	CASRDTGNNQPQHF
TRBJ1-3	once	TRBV28	NA	TGTGCCAGCATAGCCGTGCAGGGTTTCTACTCTGGAAACACCATATATTTT	CASIAVQGFYSGNTIYF
TRBJ2-7	NA	TRBV28	TRBD2	TGTGCCAGCAGTTTGACTAGCGGGAGGCGAACCTACGAGCAGTACTTC	CASSLTSGRRTYEQYF
TRBJ2-3	NA	TRBV7-2	NA	TGTGCCAGCAGCTTAGTTGCGGGGACGATCACAGATACGCAGTATTTT	CASSLVAGTITDTQYF
TRBJ1-1	NA	TRBV2	NA	TGTGCCAGCACCCCGTTTTTAGGGAACACTGAAGCTTTCTTT	CASTPFLGNTEAFF
TRBJ1-4	NA	TRBV3-1/TRBV3-2	TRBD1	TGTGCCAGCAGCTCGGGACAGTTCAATGAAAAACTGTTTTTT	CASSSGQFNEKLFF
TRBJ2-7	NA	TRBV20-1	NA	TGCAGTGCTAGTAGTAGGATCGCCTACGAGCAGTACTTC	CSASSRIAYEQYF
TRBJ1-2	NA	TRBV27	NA	TGTGCCAGCGGGCAAGGACAGAGCTTTAACTATGGCTACACCTTC	CASGQGQSFNYGYTF
TRBJ2-1	once	TRBV12-3/TRBV12-4	NA	TGTGCCAGCAACCGGGACTCCTACAATGAGCAGTTCTTC	CASNRDSYNEQFF
TRBJ1-2	few	TRBV6-2/TRBV6-3	NA	TGTGCCAGCAGTTACTTTCCCCAGGGATATGGCTACACCTTC	CASSYFPQGYGYTF
TRBJ2-3	NA	TRBV24-1	NA	TGTGCCACCAGTCGAGTTAGCGGAGCTAGCACAGATACGCAGTATTTT	CATSRVSGASTDTQYF
TRBJ2-7	NA	TRBV10-2	TRBD1	TGCGCCAGCAGGAACAGGGGGCAAAGAGGCGAGCAGTACTTC	CASRNRGQRGEQYF
TRBJ2-7	NA	TRBV11-2	NA	TGTGCCAGCAGGAACACCGGGGGACCGAACCTCTACGAGCAGTACTTC	CASRNTGGPNLYEQYF
TRBJ2-1	NA	TRBV6-2/TRBV6-3	NA	TGTGCCAGCAGTTACTCACAGGGTTCCTACAATGAGCAGTTCTTC	CASSYSQGSYNEQFF
TRBJ1-6	once	TRBV6-6	TRBD1	TGTGCCAGCAGTTACACGGGACAGGGAGTAGGGTCACCCCTCCACTTT	CASSYTGQGVGSPLHF
TRBJ1-5	NA	TRBV14	NA	TGTGCCAGCAGCCAAGAGGGGCAGCCCCAGCATTTT	CASSQEGQPQHF
TRBJ2-2	NA	TRBV3-1/TRBV3-2	NA	TGTGCCAGCAGCCAAGAAGTTAGCGTGAACACCGGGGAGCTGTTTTTT	CASSQEVSVNTGELFF
TRBJ2-1	once	TRBV28	TRBD2	TGTGCCAGCAGTTTCGCTAGCGGGAGCCTGAACAATGAGCAGTTCTTC	CASSFASGSLNNEQFF
TRBJ1-1	NA	TRBV18	NA	TGTGCCAGCTCACCACCGATGGACATGAACACTGAAGCTTTCTTT	CASSPPMDMNTEAFF
TRBJ1-1	NA	TRBV11-3	NA	TGTGCCAGCAGCCTAGGAGCTATGAACACTGAAGCTTTCTTT	CASSLGAMNTEAFF
TRBJ1-2	once	TRBV7-3	NA	TGTGCCAGCAGCTATACCGGGACAAACTACACCTTC	CASSYTGTNYTF
TRBJ2-2	NA	TRBV7-9	NA	TGTGCCAGCAAAGGGACCCCTACGAACACCGGGGAGCTGTTTTTT	CASKGTPTNTGELFF
TRBJ1-2	NA	TRBV15	NA	TGTGCCACCAGCCCTCCTCCCCCACAGCTCTATGGCTACACCTTC	CATSPPPPQLYGYTF
TRBJ2-1	once	TRBV7-6	TRBD2	TGTGCCAGCAGCCCTAGCGGGAGCTCCTACAATGAGCAGTTCTTC	CASSPSGSSYNEQFF
TRBJ1-1	NA	TRBV5-4	NA	TGTGCCAGCAGCTTGGCCGGTTATATGAACACTGAAGCTTTCTTT	CASSLAGYMNTEAFF
TRBJ2-1	NA	TRBV10-3	NA	TGTGCCATCAGTGAGACTCAGAGCTCCTACAATGAGCAGTTCTTC	CAISETQSSYNEQFF
TRBJ1-2	NA	TRBV10-2	TRBD1	TGCGCCAGCATTCCGGGACAGGGGGCGATTACTAACTATGGCTACACCTTC	CASIPGQGAITNYGYTF
TRBJ2-7	NA	TRBV7-2	TRBD1	TGTGCCAGCAGCCCGGGGACAGGGCCCTACGAGCAGTACTTC	CASSPGTGPYEQYF
TRBJ1-2	NA	TRBV4-1	NA	TGCGCCAGCAGCCAAGTTAGGGCAGGGACTAACTATGGCTACACCTTC	CASSQVRAGTNYGYTF
TRBJ2-1	NA	TRBV29-1	TRBD1	TGCAGCGTTGAGGGGACAGGGGGCGGTGAGCAGTTCTTC	CSVEGTGGGEQFF
TRBJ1-4	once	TRBV4-3	NA	TGCGCCAGCAGCCAAGAAGGAGGGAGGGGTGAAAAACTGTTTTTT	CASSQEGGRGEKLFF
TRBJ1-6	NA	TRBV28	NA	TGTGCCAGCAGTTTATCGACGGGATTCTCACCCCTCCACTTT	CASSLSTGFSPLHF
TRBJ1-1	NA	TRBV12-3/TRBV12-4	NA	TGTGCCAGCAGCCTCTTTGGAAGTGAAGCTTTCTTT	CASSLFGSEAFF
TRBJ1-1	NA	TRBV28	TRBD1	TGTGCCAGCAGTTTCGCCGGACAGGTTTCGAACACTGAAGCTTTCTTT	CASSFAGQVSNTEAFF
TRBJ2-7	NA	TRBV6-5	NA	TGTGCCAGCTTATCAGGGTCCTACGAGCAGTACTTC	CASLSGSYEQYF
TRBJ2-5	NA	TRBV5-1	TRBD2	TGCGCCAGCAGCCGCCGCCAGGCTAGCGGGGGCCGGGAGACCCAGTACTTC	CASSRRQASGGRETQYF
TRBJ2-2	NA	TRBV6-5	NA	TGTGCCAGCAGGGACACAGGGTACCCCGCGGAGCTGTTTTTT	CASRDTGYPAELFF
TRBJ1-2	NA	TRBV9	NA	TGTGCCAGCAGCGTAGAAGGGGATGGCTATGGCTACACCTTC	CASSVEGDGYGYTF
TRBJ2-7	NA	TRBV2	NA	TGTGCCAGCATTGGACTACGAGACTACGAGCAGTACTTC	CASIGLRDYEQYF
TRBJ2-7	once	TRBV7-9	TRBD2	TGTGCCAGCAGCTCCCGATGGACTAGCGGGAGGGCCGAGCAGTACTTC	CASSSRWTSGRAEQYF
TRBJ2-5	NA	TRBV4-1	NA	TGCGCCAGCAGCCAAGATTTGGGGCAACAAGAGACCCAGTACTTC	CASSQDLGQQETQYF
TRBJ2-3	NA	TRBV6-1	TRBD2	TGTGCCAGCAGTGAGGAGACTAGCGGGGGGCGTGAGCAGTATTTT	CASSEETSGGREQYF
TRBJ2-1	NA	TRBV5-1	NA	TGCGCCAGCAGCTTCCAGGTGGACAATGAGCAGTTCTTC	CASSFQVDNEQFF
TRBJ1-2	NA	TRBV5-1	NA	TGCGCCAGCAGCCCGAATCGACAGAGAAACTATGGCTACACCTTC	CASSPNRQRNYGYTF
TRBJ1-3	once	TRBV6-5	TRBD1	TGTGCCAGCAGTTCCGGGACAGTGGGAAACACCATATATTTT	CASSSGTVGNTIYF
TRBJ1-4	NA	TRBV6-6	NA	TGTGCCAGCAAGCCAAGTTCGGGGGTAGGGGAAAAACTGTTTTTT	CASKPSSGVGEKLFF
TRBJ1-2	NA	TRBV6-5	NA	TGTGCCAGCAGTTACGGGACCTCTGGGAGGGGCTACACCTTC	CASSYGTSGRGYTF
TRBJ1-5	NA	TRBV12-5	NA	TGTGCTAGTGGGTCTAACAGGTCTCTGGGGATGCAGCCCCAGCATTTT	CASGSNRSLGMQPQHF
TRBJ2-2	NA	TRBV2	TRBD1	TGTGCCAGCAGTCAGGGGGCGGGTCGCACCGGGGAGCTGTTTTTT	CASSQGAGRTGELFF
TRBJ2-3	NA	TRBV14	NA	TGTGCCAGCAGATACAGGGGGGGAGATACGCAGTATTTT	CASRYRGGDTQYF
TRBJ2-5	NA	TRBV4-1	NA	TGCGCCAGCAGCCGGGGACACCCGACTAGATCTCGTGAGACCCAGTACTTC	CASSRGHPTRSRETQYF
TRBJ2-1	NA	TRBV28	NA	TGTGCCAGTTGGGGCAGCGGGCCGAGCTCCTACAATGAGCAGTTCTTC	CASWGSGPSSYNEQFF
TRBJ1-3	NA	TRBV18	NA	TGTGCCAGCTCACCGTTGGGGCAGTCTGGAAACACCATATATTTT	CASSPLGQSGNTIYF
TRBJ2-7	NA	TRBV5-1	TRBD2	TGCGCCAGCAGCGACCGTTGGCTAGCGGCAACCTACGAGCAGTACTTC	CASSDRWLAATYEQYF
TRBJ2-1	NA	TRBV24-1	TRBD2	TGTGCCACCATGGGACTATCGAACAATGAGCAGTTCTTC	CATMGLSNNEQFF